Below, 12 T cell receptor beta chains from the same sample are listed, as sequenced in a study of blood T cell repertoires in COVID-19. Sequencing was performed with immunoSEQ multiplex PCR; in TCRdb, only in-frame clones are kept and a portion is missing. The sample lists hundreds of thousands of clones, nearly 90% occurring once. Sequencing was performed on peripheral blood. The receptors were gathered from a man between 18 and 29 years old with active or convalescent COVID-19.

The rearrangement joins TRBV27 to TRBJ2-7; 7 bases are a match to TRBD1. The CDR3 is 14 residues long. The junction had 3 bases not matched to a gene; V was cut back by 4 bases and J by 0 bases. Germline CDR1 is MNHEY and CDR2 is SMNVEV (reference sequence). CDR3 residues: CASSYTGVSYEQYF. The CDR3, as DNA: TGTGCCAGCAGTTATACAGGGGTCTCCTACGAGCAGTACTTC.

The rearrangement links TRBV9 to TRBJ1-2; D might be TRBD1 (5 bases). V was cut by 0 bases and J by 3 bases, with 18 bases left in between. This CDR3 is 17 amino acids long. Germline V gives CDR1 SGDLS, CDR2 YYNGEE. CDR3 nucleotide sequence: TGTGCCAGCAGCGTAGCTGGGGCAGCCCATGGAGACTATGGCTACACCTTC. Amino acid sequence: CASSVAGAAHGDYGYTF.

This clone was recorded a few times. This chain's CDR3 is CASSQDGRGQFLNTEAFF. The CDR3 DNA is TGTGCCAGCAGCCAAGATGGCAGGGGGCAATTTTTGAACACTGAAGCTTTCTTT. The J gene is TRBJ1-1, the V gene TRBV4-2; 8 positions match TRBD1. CDR3 length: 18 amino acids. Per the germline V gene, CDR1 is LGHNA and CDR2 is YNFKEQ. The trim removed 0 bases at V and 0 bases at J, leaving 9 bases unmatched.

V is TRBV10-1 and J is TRBJ1-3; 10 nucleotides align to TRBD1. CDR3 length equals 18 residues. Trimming removed 6 bases from V and 0 bases from J; junction bases left unmatched: 11. The germline gives CDR1 WNHNN, CDR2 SYGVQD (reference sequence). The CDR3 protein is CASSDRGLSLPSGNTIYF. As DNA, the CDR3 is TGCGCCAGCAGCGACAGGGGGCTTTCACTCCCCTCTGGAAACACCATATATTTT.

The chain employs TRBV3-1 (or the pseudogene TRBV3-2) and TRBJ2-1, with 7 bases matching TRBD2. The CDR3 is 14 residues long. The V gene's germline CDR1 is LGHDT and CDR2 YNNKEL (reference sequence). With V trimmed by 5 bases and J by 3 bases, 4 bases remained unmatched. CDR3 protein: CASSVSGLYNEQFF. The DNA for the CDR3 is TGTGCCAGCAGCGTTAGCGGGCTCTACAATGAGCAGTTCTTC.

The chain links TRBV7-8 to TRBJ2-7; 7 bases line up with TRBD2. The germline V gene has CDR1 SGHVS and CDR2 FQNEAQ. J lost 2 bases, V lost 3 bases, and 4 bases had no gene match. The CDR3 is 14 amino acids. The CDR3: CASSFSGGTYEQYF. CDR3 DNA sequence: TGTGCCAGCAGCTTTTCGGGGGGAACCTACGAGCAGTACTTC.

This clone was counted many times. The chain carries TRBV6-4 and TRBJ2-3, with 10 bases lining up with TRBD2. The CDR3 is made up of 14 amino acids. Trimming at V came to 5 bases and at J to 1 base, leaving 0 bases not matched to a gene. The V gene's germline CDR1 is MRHNA and CDR2 SNTAGT. The CDR3 nucleotides are TGTGCCAGCAGTACTAGCGGGGGCACAGATACGCAGTATTTT. Encoded protein: CASSTSGGTDTQYF.

The chain employs TRBV19 and TRBJ2-7, with D perhaps matching TRBD2 (6 bases). V was cut by 4 bases and J by 3 bases, with 10 bases left in between. The V gene's germline CDR1 is LNHDA and CDR2 SQIVND (reference sequence). The CDR3 has 13 amino acids. In DNA, the CDR3 is TGTGCCAGTAGTACAGGACTACTCTACGAGCAGTACTTC. It specifies CASSTGLLYEQYF.

V and J are TRBV19 and TRBJ1-2, with a tentative D call TRBD1 (6 bases). The CDR3 loop spans 16 amino acids. From germline, CDR1 is LNHDA and CDR2 SQIVND (reference sequence). V dropped 6 bases and J dropped 4 bases, with 21 bases sitting between them. As DNA, the CDR3 is TGTGCCAGTAGCCGGGGAAAGGGGGACACAGTCTATGGCTACACCTTC. This gives the protein CASSRGKGDTVYGYTF.

J is TRBJ1-2 and V is TRBV7-9; 11 bases line up with TRBD1. CDR3 length equals 16 residues. V trimming: 4 bases; J trimming: 0 bases; junction bases outside the gene matches: 4. Germline CDR1 is SEHNR and CDR2 is FQNEAQ (reference sequence). The CDR3 DNA sequence: TGTGCCAGCAGCTCCACGGGACAGGGGGCTAACTATGGCTACACCTTC. Translation: CASSSTGQGANYGYTF.

Worth noting for this clone: The identical CDR3 is also encoded by other nucleotide sequences in the sample. The chain recombines TRBV12-5 with TRBJ2-2; 8 nucleotides line up with TRBD1. V lost 5 bases to trimming and J lost 0 bases; unmatched junction nucleotides: 2. The CDR3 covers 15 residues. CDR1 LGHNT and CDR2 FRNRAP come from the germline V gene. The CDR3: CASGTGQANTGELFF. Here the CDR3 DNA reads TGTGCTAGTGGTACGGGACAGGCGAACACCGGGGAGCTGTTTTTT.

V usage is TRBV24-1 and J usage is TRBJ1-5, with unresolved D. From germline, CDR1 is KGHDR and CDR2 SFDVKD. Trimming pared 9 bases from V and 1 base from J, leaving 15 bases between. The CDR3 is 15 amino acids. Written as DNA, the CDR3 is TGTGCCACCCGAGCCGTCGGGATGAGCAATCAGCCCCAGCATTTT. Its translation: CATRAVGMSNQPQHF.